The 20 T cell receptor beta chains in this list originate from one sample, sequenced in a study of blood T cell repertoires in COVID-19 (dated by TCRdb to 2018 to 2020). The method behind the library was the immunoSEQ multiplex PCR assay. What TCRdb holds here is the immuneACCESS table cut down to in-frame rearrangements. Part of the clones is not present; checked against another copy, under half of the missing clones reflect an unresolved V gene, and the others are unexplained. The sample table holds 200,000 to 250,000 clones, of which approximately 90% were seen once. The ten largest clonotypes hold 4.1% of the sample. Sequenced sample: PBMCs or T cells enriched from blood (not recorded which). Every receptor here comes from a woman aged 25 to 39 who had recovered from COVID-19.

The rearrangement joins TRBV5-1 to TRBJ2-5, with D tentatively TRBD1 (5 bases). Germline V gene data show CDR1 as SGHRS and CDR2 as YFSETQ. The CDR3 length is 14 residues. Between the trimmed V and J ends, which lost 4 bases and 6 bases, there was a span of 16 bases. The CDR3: CASSPFQDTQTQYF. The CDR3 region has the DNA TGCGCCAGCAGCCCCTTTCAGGACACTCAGACCCAGTACTTC.

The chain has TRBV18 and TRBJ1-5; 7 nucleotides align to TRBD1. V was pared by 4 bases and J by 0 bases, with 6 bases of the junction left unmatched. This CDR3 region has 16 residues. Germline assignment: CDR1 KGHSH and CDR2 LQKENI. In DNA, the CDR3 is TGTGCCAGCTCACTCGGGACAGAATATAGCAATCAGCCCCAGCATTTT. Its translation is CASSLGTEYSNQPQHF.

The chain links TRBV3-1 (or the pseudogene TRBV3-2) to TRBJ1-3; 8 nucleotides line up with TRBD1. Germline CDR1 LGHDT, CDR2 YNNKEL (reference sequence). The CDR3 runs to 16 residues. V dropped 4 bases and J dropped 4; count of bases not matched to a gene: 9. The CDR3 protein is CASSLNGQGRGNTIYF. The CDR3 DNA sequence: TGTGCCAGCAGCCTAAACGGACAGGGTAGAGGAAACACCATATATTTT.

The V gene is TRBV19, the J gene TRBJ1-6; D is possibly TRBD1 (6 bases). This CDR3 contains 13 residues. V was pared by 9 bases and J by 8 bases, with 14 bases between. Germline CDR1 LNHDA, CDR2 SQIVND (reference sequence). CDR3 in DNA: TGTGCCAGCAAAGACAGGCACGATTCACCCCTCCACTTT. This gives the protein CASKDRHDSPLHF.

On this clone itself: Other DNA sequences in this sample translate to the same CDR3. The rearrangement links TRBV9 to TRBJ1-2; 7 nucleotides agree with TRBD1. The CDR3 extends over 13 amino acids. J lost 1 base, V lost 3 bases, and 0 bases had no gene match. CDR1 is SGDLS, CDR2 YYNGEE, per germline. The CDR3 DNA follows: TGTGCCAGCAGCGGACAGGGTAACTATGGCTACACCTTC. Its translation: CASSGQGNYGYTF.

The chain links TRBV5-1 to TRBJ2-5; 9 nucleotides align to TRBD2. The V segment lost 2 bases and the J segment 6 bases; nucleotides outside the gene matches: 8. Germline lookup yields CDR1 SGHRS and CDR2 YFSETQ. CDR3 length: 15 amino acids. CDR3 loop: CASSFDSGSGKTQYF. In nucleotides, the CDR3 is TGCGCCAGCAGCTTCGATAGCGGGAGCGGGAAGACCCAGTACTTC. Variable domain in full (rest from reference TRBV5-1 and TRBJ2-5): KAGVTQTPRYLIKTRGQQVTLSCSPISGHRSVSWYQQTPGQGLQFLFEYFSETQRNKGNFPGRFSGRQFSNSRSEMNVSTLELGDSALYLCASSFDSGSGKTQYFGPGTRLLVL.

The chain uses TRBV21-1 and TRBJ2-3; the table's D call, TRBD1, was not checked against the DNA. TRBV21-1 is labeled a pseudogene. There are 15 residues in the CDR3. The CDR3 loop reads CASSKGAENTDTQYF. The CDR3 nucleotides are TGTGCCAGCAGCAAAGGGGCAGAAAACACAGATACGCAGTATTTT.

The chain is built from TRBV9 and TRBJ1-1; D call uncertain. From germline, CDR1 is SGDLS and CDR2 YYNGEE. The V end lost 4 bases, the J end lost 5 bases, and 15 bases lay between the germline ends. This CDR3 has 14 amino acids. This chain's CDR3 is CASSPYSVSTEAFF. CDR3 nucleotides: TGTGCCAGCAGCCCCTACTCGGTGAGTACTGAAGCTTTCTTT.

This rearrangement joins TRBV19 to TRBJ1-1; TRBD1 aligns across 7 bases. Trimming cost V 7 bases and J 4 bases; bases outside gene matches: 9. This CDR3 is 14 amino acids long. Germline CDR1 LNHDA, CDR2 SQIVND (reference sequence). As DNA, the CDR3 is TGTGCCAGTATGATGAACAGGGGTATCACTGAAGCTTTCTTT. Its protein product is CASMMNRGITEAFF.

DNA of the CDR3: TGTGCCAGCAGTTTAACAGGGGTAGACTATGGCTACACCTTC. Amino acid sequence: CASSLTGVDYGYTF. The chain uses TRBV28 and TRBJ1-2, with 7 bases fitting TRBD1. The CDR3 consists of 14 residues. Germline lookup yields CDR1 MDHEN and CDR2 SYDVKM. V was pared by 2 bases and J by 3 bases, with 3 bases of the junction left unmatched.

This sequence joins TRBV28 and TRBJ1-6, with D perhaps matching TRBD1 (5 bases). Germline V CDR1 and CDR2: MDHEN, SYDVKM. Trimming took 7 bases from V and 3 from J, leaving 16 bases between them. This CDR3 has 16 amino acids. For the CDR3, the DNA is TGTGCCAGCACCCGCGGGGGTGGGATCTATAATTCACCCCTCCACTTT. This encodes CASTRGGGIYNSPLHF.

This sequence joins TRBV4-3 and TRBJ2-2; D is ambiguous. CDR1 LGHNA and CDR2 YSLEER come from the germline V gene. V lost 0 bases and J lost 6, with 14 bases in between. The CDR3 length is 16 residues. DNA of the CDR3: TGCGCCAGCAGCCAAGATTTGCAAAGTGGCTCCGGGGAGCTGTTTTTT. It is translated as CASSQDLQSGSGELFF.

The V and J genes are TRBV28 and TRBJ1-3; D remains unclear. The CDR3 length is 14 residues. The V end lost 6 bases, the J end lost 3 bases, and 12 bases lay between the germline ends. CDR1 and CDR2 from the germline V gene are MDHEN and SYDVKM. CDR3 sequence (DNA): TGTGCCAGCAGGTCTCCGAGGGATGGAAACACCATATATTTT. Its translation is CASRSPRDGNTIYF.

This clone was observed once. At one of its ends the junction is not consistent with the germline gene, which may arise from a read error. CDR3 in DNA: TGTGCTAGCAGCTCAGGTCAAGCGGGAGGAGTTGAGCAGTTCTTC. It encodes CASSSGQAGGVEQFF. The chain uses TRBV7-7 and TRBJ2-1; 9 bases line up with TRBD2. The germline gives CDR1 SSHAT, CDR2 FNYEAQ (reference sequence). The CDR3 has 15 residues.

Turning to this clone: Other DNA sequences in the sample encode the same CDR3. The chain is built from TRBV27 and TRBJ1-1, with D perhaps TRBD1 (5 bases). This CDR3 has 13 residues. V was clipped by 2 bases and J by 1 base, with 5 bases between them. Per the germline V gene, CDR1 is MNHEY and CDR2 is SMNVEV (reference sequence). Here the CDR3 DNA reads TGTGCCAGCAGTTTACAGGGGAACACTGAAGCTTTCTTT. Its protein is CASSLQGNTEAFF.

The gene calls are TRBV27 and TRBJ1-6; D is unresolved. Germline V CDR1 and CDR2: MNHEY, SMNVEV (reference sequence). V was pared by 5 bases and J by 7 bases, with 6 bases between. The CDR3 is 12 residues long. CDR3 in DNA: TGTGCCAGCAGTCCAACAAATTCACCCCTCCACTTT. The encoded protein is CASSPTNSPLHF.

The chain's CDR3 is CASSLDGYPNTEAFF. The CDR3 bases are TGTGCCAGCAGCTTAGACGGGTACCCGAACACTGAAGCTTTCTTT. The rearrangement uses TRBV7-3 and TRBJ1-1; the D is unclear. The CDR3 covers 15 residues. V lost 2 bases to trimming and J lost 1 base, with 11 bases between them. Germline values: CDR1 SGHTA, CDR2 FQGTGA.

This chain's CDR3 is CASSPRTDTSGNTIYF. The DNA for the CDR3 is TGTGCCAGCTCACCCCGAACGGACACCTCTGGAAACACCATATATTTT. The chain recombines TRBV18 with TRBJ1-3, with D possibly being TRBD1 (5 bases). This CDR3 contains 16 residues. Trimming removed 3 bases at V and 0 bases at J, with 12 bases between. From germline, CDR1 is KGHSH and CDR2 LQKENI.

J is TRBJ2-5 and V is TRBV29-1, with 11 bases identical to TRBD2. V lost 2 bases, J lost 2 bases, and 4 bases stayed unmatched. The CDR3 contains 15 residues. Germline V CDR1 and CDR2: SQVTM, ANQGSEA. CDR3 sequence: CSVERRLAGQETQYF. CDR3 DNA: TGCAGCGTTGAAAGGCGACTAGCGGGGCAAGAGACCCAGTACTTC. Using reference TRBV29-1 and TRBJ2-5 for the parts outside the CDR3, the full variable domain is SAVISQKPSRDICQRGTSLTIQCQVDSQVTMMFWYRQQPGQSLTLIATANQGSEATYESGFVIDKFPISRPNLTFSTLTVSNMSPEDSSIYLCSVERRLAGQETQYFGPGTRLLVL.

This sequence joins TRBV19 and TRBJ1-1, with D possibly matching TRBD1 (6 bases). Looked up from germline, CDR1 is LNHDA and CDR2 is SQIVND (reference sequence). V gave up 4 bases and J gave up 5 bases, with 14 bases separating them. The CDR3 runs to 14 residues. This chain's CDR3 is CASSTVGTRTEAFF. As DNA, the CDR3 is TGTGCCAGTAGTACAGTAGGGACAAGGACTGAAGCTTTCTTT.